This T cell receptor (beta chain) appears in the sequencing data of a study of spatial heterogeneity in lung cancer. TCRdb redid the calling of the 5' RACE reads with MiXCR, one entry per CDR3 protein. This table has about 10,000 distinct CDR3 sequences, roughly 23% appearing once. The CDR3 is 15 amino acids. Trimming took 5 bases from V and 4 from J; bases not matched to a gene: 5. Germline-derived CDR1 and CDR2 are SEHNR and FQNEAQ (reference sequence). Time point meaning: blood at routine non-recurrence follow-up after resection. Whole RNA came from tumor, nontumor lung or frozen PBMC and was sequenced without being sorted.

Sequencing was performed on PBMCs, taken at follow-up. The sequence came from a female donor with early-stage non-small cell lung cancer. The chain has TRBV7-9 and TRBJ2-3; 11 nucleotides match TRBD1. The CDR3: CASSPLGQGADTQYF. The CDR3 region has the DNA TGTGCCAGCAGCCCGCTGGGACAGGGGGCAGATACGCAGTATTTT.